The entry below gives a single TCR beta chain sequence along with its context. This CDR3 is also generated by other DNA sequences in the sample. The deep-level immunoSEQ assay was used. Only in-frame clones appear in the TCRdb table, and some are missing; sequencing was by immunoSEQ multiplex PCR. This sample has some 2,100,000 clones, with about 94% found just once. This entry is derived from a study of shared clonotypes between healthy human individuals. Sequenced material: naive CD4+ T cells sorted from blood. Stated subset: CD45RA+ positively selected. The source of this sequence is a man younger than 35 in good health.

CDR3 loop: CASSLGGLETQYF. The CDR3 coding sequence is TGTGCCAGCAGTTTAGGGGGATTGGAGACCCAGTACTTC. This chain uses TRBV28 with TRBJ2-5; either TRBD1 or TRBD2 may supply D (5 bases each). The CDR3 loop spans 13 amino acids. V gave up 2 bases and J gave up 5 bases, with 9 bases separating them. The germline V gene has CDR1 MDHEN and CDR2 SYDVKM. Drawing the rest from reference TRBV28 and TRBJ2-5, the complete variable domain is DVKVTQSSRYLVKRTGEKVFLECVQDMDHENMFWYRQDPGLGLRLIYFSYDVKMKEKGDIPEGYSVSREKKERFSLILESASTNQTSMYLCASSLGGLETQYFGPGTRLLVL.